This TCR beta chain was observed in a study of blood T cells in healthy people across ages. Study-wide context: When template switching was applied, about one barcoded beta molecule was captured per two T cells. General study results and limits: Naive T cell percentage showed a strong correlation with TCR beta diversity.

A second PCR of about 6 to 11 cycles used a sample-barcoded 5' primer and a J-beta primer mix. A template-switch adaptor that had 12 random nucleotides put a tag on each cDNA molecule. TCRdb processed the 5' RACE reads anew with MiXCR; each CDR3 protein has one entry. The table includes 1.5 million to 2 million distinct CDR3 sequences, around 50% detected once. Turning to this clonotype: The antigen is unknown.

The donors, aged about 6 to 100, were healthy Caucasians from Russia. The CDR3 is made up of 16 amino acids. Trimming removed 1 base from V and 4 bases from J, with 14 bases in between. From germline, CDR1 is MNHEY and CDR2 SMNVEV (reference sequence). The TCR was taken from a woman between 40 and 55 years old in good health. The specimen was blood. The chain carries TRBV27 and TRBJ2-4; D might be TRBD1 or TRBD2, each matching 5 bases. The CDR3 is CASSLYPDGAKNIQYF. CDR3 bases: TGTGCCAGCAGTTTATACCCGGACGGGGCTAAAAACATTCAGTACTTC.